Here is one T cell receptor (beta chain) with its context. Germline values: CDR1 SNHLY, CDR2 FYNNEI. The germline V and J ends were trimmed by 2 bases and 4 bases, with 9 bases remaining between them. This CDR3 region has 14 residues. The repertoire was sequenced with immunoSEQ multiplex PCR; TCRdb's copy has only in-frame clones and lacks some. Of fewer than 85,000 clones in the sample, 92% are singletons; the top ten hold 0.4% to 0.5%. The record originates from a study of technical replicates of blood from several donors. This receptor was taken from a human donor in good health. The chain uses TRBV2 and TRBJ2-1; D remains ambiguous. The material sequenced was T cells isolated from PBMCs. CDR3 nucleotides: TGTGCCAGCAGTGAAACGGGTCTATACAATGAGCAGTTCTTC. This gives the protein CASSETGLYNEQFF.